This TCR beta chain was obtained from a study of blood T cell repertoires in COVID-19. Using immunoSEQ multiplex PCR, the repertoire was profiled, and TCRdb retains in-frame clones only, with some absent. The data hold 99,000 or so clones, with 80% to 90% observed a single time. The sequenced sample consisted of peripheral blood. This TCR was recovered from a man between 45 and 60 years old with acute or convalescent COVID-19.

In DNA, the CDR3 is TGTGCCAGCAGCTTTATTAGCGAGACGCAGTATTTT. It is translated as CASSFISETQYF. This chain joins TRBV7-9 and TRBJ2-3; D is possibly TRBD2 (5 bases). With 3 bases removed from V and 9 bases from J, the gap between germline ends came to 10 bases. From germline, CDR1 is SEHNR and CDR2 FQNEAQ (reference sequence). The CDR3 is 12 amino acids.